This T cell receptor beta chain was obtained from a study of blood T cell repertoires in COVID-19. Sequenced by immunoSEQ multiplex PCR; TCRdb stores in-frame clones only, minus some. The sample consists of roughly 230,000 clones, roughly 80% of them appearing once. The CDR3 is made up of 15 amino acids. The V segment lost 7 bases and the J segment 6 bases; nucleotides outside the gene matches: 11. Looked up from germline, CDR1 is MDHEN and CDR2 is SYDVKM. Sequenced: peripheral blood. The chain employs TRBV28 and TRBJ2-7, with 11 bases that match TRBD2. This clonotype originated in an elderly woman with acute or convalescent COVID-19. The CDR3 DNA is TGTGCCAGCACCCATAGGGTCCTAGCGGGAGGCGAGCAGTACTTC. It specifies CASTHRVLAGGEQYF. Complete variable domain (other parts from reference TRBV28 and TRBJ2-7): DVKVTQSSRYLVKRTGEKVFLECVQDMDHENMFWYRQDPGLGLRLIYFSYDVKMKEKGDIPEGYSVSREKKERFSLILESASTNQTSMYLCASTHRVLAGGEQYFGPGTRLTVT.